This T cell receptor (beta chain) was retrieved from a study of CD8+ T cells in alopecia areata. Germline assignment: CDR1 SQVTM and CDR2 ANQGSEA. This CDR3 is 16 amino acids long. The ends were cut back, 1 base at V and 1 base at J, with 14 bases in the middle. Treatment: oral pan-JAK inhibitor, 5-10 mg twice daily. This clone was seen a handful of times. In each case, RNA was isolated and then reverse transcribed into cDNA as the sequencing template. Profiled with immunoSEQ multiplex PCR; TCRdb holds only in-frame clones, not every one. Among around 100,000 clones, about 60% were seen once, and the ten largest hold less than 20%.

The material sequenced was CD8+ T cells sorted from blood, taken between weeks 55 and 65, from a patient treated with tofacitinib. This sequence was found in a human donor with alopecia areata. The rearrangement links TRBV29-1 to TRBJ2-1, with a possible D match to TRBD1 (6 bases). The CDR3 DNA is TGCAGCGTTGAAGGTCTCCCAAGGGGGTCCTACAATGAGCAGTTCTTC. It translates to CSVEGLPRGSYNEQFF.